This T cell receptor beta chain was recovered during a study of T cell responses to AZD1222 COVID-19 vaccine. TCRdb keeps only in-frame clones here, not all; method: immunoSEQ multiplex PCR. The table has 80,000 or so clones, approximately 90% seen once. Germline V gene lookup returns CDR1 PRHDT and CDR2 FYEKMQ (reference sequence). This CDR3 has 13 residues. The V segment lost 2 bases and the J segment 8 bases; nucleotides outside the gene matches: 2. This TCR derives from an adult who received the AZD1222 COVID-19 vaccine. V and J are TRBV13 and TRBJ1-1; 10 bases agree with TRBD1. Specimen: peripheral blood, collected 28 days after the second AZD1222 dose. DNA of the CDR3: TGTGCCAGCAGCTTAACGGGACAGGGGGAAGCTTTCTTT. It is translated as CASSLTGQGEAFF.